This T cell receptor (beta chain) was sequenced for a study of memory CD8 T cells in hepatitis C reinfection. For the study at large: Chronic HCV followed reinfection in a couple of donors who cleared primary infection. Samples before reinfection came 55 to 20 weeks prior to detection. HCV reinfection: RNA-positive following two negative tests at least 60 days apart.

The time point denotes: pre-reinfection, 55 to 20 weeks before reinfection detection. The sorted cells went straight to TCR sequencing with no prior in vitro expansion. Two donors provided sorted CD3+ CD8+ CD45RO- naive CD8 T cells at all three reinfection time points. The table came from immunoSEQ multiplex PCR; TCRdb's copy has only in-frame clones and leaves some out. This sample has under 60,000 clones, with approximately 89% found just once. This clone was detected only once. The same CDR3 also results from other DNA sequences found in this sample. The germline V gene has CDR1 MNHEY and CDR2 SVGAGI. There are 14 residues in the CDR3. V lost 2 bases and J lost 0, with 4 bases in between.

The specimen was naive CD8+ T cells sorted from blood. The J gene is TRBJ2-2, the V gene TRBV6-5; D unclear. This receptor was obtained from a man aged 18 to 30 with hepatitis C virus infection. Here the CDR3 reads CASSYGANTGELFF. Here the CDR3 DNA reads TGTGCCAGCAGTTACGGAGCGAACACCGGGGAGCTGTTTTTT.